Following are 10 T cell receptor beta chains from one sample sequenced in a study of Graves' ophthalmopathy and Graves' hyperthyroidism. The TCR beta CDR3 regions underwent amplification from RNA transcripts. An opening RT-PCR round employed HTBI primers and preceded a second-round multiplex PCR. MiXCR, applied by TCRdb to the multiplex PCR reads, yields one record per CDR3 protein. The table shows 600,000 to 700,000 distinct CDR3 sequences, with about 40% occurring only once. Sequencing was performed on peripheral blood. These receptors were obtained from an adult man with Graves' ophthalmopathy.

Concerning this clonotype: This may be a read error, as it is one base from a much larger clone. The V gene is TRBV12-3 or TRBV12-4, the J gene TRBJ2-5; no firm D call. This CDR3 contains 15 residues. CDR3: CACSWSQPGQETQYF. The CDR3 nucleotides are TGTGCCTGCAGTTGGAGTCAACCAGGTCAAGAGACCCAGTACTTC.

This clonotype was detected many times. The chain couples TRBV15 to TRBJ2-5; D may be TRBD2 (5 bases). CDR1 and CDR2 from the germline V gene are LNHNV and YYDKDF (reference sequence). V was clipped by 5 bases and J by 4 bases, with 11 bases between them. The CDR3 contains 13 residues. The chain's CDR3 is CATSHIAGETQYF. CDR3 DNA sequence: TGTGCCACCAGCCACATTGCGGGAGAGACCCAGTACTTC.

This clonotype was seen once. This chain uses TRBV7-6 with TRBJ1-2; maybe TRBD1 (6 bases). The CDR3 extends over 14 amino acids. V was pared by 7 bases and J by 3 bases, with 15 bases between. The germline gives CDR1 SGHVS, CDR2 FNYEAQ. This CDR3 reads CASTPGRGYYGYTF. The DNA for the CDR3 is TGTGCCAGCACCCCAGGGAGGGGGTACTATGGCTACACCTTC.

This clonotype was counted ten times or more. The V gene is TRBV25-1, the J gene TRBJ2-1, with D possibly matching TRBD1 (5 bases). The CDR3 totals 15 residues. Germline loops: CDR1 MGHDK, CDR2 SYGVNS. With 4 bases removed from V and 6 bases from J, the gap between germline ends came to 16 bases. The CDR3 loop reads CASSGVGRASNEQFF. The CDR3 DNA is TGTGCCAGCAGTGGGGTGGGCAGGGCTAGCAATGAGCAGTTCTTC.

This clonotype has more than one count but fewer than ten. The chain has TRBV6-2 or TRBV6-3 and TRBJ2-7, with 7 bases that match TRBD2. This CDR3 spans 15 amino acids. Unmatched junction bases numbered 10, after V lost 6 bases and J lost 2 bases. In germline, CDR1 is MNHEY, CDR2 SVGEGT. In nucleotides, the CDR3 is TGTGCCAGCAGGGGGGGGGAACTGTACGCCTACGAGCAGTACTTC. Protein product: CASRGGELYAYEQYF.

Note on this clonotype: A much larger clone lies one base from this, so it may be a read error. The chain carries TRBV11-3 and TRBJ1-2; TRBD1 aligns across 9 bases. Per the germline V gene, CDR1 is SGHNT and CDR2 is YENEEA. The CDR3 sequence is 16 residues long. CDR3 amino acids: CASPLGQGKSRDGHTF. The DNA for the CDR3 is TGTGCCAGCCCTCTGGGACAGGGTAAAAGCAGGGATGGCCACACCTTC.

This clonotype was seen a few times. The chain has TRBV5-5 and TRBJ1-1; TRBD1 matches 8 bases. V lost 3 bases to trimming and J lost 1 base; unmatched junction nucleotides: 2. CDR1 and CDR2 (germline): SGHKS, YYEKEE (reference sequence). The CDR3 covers 14 residues. DNA of the CDR3: TGTGCCAGCAGCTGGGGACAGGCGAACACTGAAGCTTTCTTT. Amino acid sequence: CASSWGQANTEAFF.

There are a few counts of this clonotype. V gene TRBV4-1 combines with J gene TRBJ2-7; tentative D call: TRBD1 (6 bases). Germline lookup yields CDR1 MGHRA and CDR2 YSYEKL. This CDR3 is 16 amino acids long. Trimming took off 0 bases at V and 6 bases at J, with 18 bases between the two ends. The CDR3 DNA follows: TGCGCCAGCAGCCAAGATTGGTGGGGTCGGACAGCCGAGCAGTACTTC. Translated: CASSQDWWGRTAEQYF.

This clonotype appeared many times. The chain uses TRBV2 and TRBJ1-2; TRBD1 matches at 9 bases. This CDR3 is 12 amino acids long. Looked up from germline, CDR1 is SNHLY and CDR2 is FYNNEI. V lost 8 bases and J lost 2; bases outside the gene matches: 0. The CDR3 is CASDRGNYGYTF. In nucleotides, the CDR3 is TGTGCCAGCGACAGGGGGAACTATGGCTACACCTTC.

J is TRBJ2-2 and V is TRBV20-1; 11 bases fit TRBD2. Germline CDR1 is DFQATT and CDR2 is SNEGSKA (reference sequence). The junction had 2 bases not matched to a gene; V was cut back by 1 base and J by 4 bases. This CDR3 region has 15 residues. The DNA for the CDR3 is TGCAGTGCTAGAGGGGGGACTAGCGGCACCGGGGAGCTGTTTTTT. It translates to CSARGGTSGTGELFF.